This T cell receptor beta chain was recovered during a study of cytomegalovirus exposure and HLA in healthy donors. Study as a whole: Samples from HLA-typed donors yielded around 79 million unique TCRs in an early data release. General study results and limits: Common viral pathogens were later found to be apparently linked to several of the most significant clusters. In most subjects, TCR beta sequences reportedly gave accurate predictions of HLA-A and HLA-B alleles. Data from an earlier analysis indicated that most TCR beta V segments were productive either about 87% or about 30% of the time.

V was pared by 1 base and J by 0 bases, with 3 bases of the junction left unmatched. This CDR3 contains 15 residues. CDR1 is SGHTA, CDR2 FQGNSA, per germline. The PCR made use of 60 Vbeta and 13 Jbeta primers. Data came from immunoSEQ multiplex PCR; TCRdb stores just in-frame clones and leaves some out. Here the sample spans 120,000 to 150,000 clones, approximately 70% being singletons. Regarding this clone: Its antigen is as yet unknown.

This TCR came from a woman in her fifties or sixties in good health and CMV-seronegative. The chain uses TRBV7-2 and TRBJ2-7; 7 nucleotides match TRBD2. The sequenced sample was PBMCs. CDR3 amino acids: CASSLGLAASYEQYF. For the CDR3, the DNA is TGTGCCAGCAGCTTAGGGCTAGCGGCCTCCTACGAGCAGTACTTC.